This T cell receptor beta chain was sequenced during a study of blood T cell repertoires in COVID-19. Study in general: Samples came from the United States, Italy and Spain, spanning acute and convalescent COVID-19. The analysed material was cDNA or gDNA that came from T cells, B-cell-depleted T cells, or PBMCs.

This CDR3 comprises 14 residues. Per the germline V gene, CDR1 is SGHTA and CDR2 is FQGNSA. Trimming left V 1 base short and J 2 bases short, with 6 bases between. The authors' processing: How many nucleated cells were present was estimated from reference gene primer amplification. This table comes from immunoSEQ multiplex PCR, and its TCRdb copy is limited to in-frame clones, with some not included. From that table come the V and J calls and clone size; the DNA was used to work out D and trimming. The sample yields just under 150,000 clones, approximately 88% seen once. The sample was peripheral blood. This chain links TRBV7-2 with TRBJ2-1; D is undetermined. The receptor comes from a woman aged 45 to 65 with acute or convalescent COVID-19. DNA of the CDR3: TGTGCCAGCAGCTTAGGCGGAACCTACAATGAGCAGTTCTTC. Its translation is CASSLGGTYNEQFF.